The clone carrying this T cell receptor (beta chain) was found a few times. This specimen belongs to a study of blood T cell repertoires in COVID-19. Study-wide context: The United States, Italy and Spain were the sources of the acute and convalescent COVID-19 samples.

Clones were sequenced by immunoSEQ multiplex PCR, and TCRdb holds only the in-frame ones, with some missing. The top ten hold approximately 2.3% of the sample, which has 200,000 or so clones, 84% seen once. The CDR3 loop spans 12 amino acids. Germline lookup yields CDR1 DFQATT and CDR2 SNEGSKA (reference sequence). V was pared by 3 bases and J by 3 bases, with 7 bases between. The receptor was derived from a man aged 35-49 years who had recovered from COVID-19. Sequencing input: peripheral blood. The chain employs TRBV20-1 and TRBJ2-3; tentatively, D is TRBD1 (6 bases). The CDR3: CSASQGTDTQYF. DNA of the CDR3: TGCAGTGCTAGTCAGGGGACAGATACGCAGTATTTT.